The source of this TCR beta chain is a study of CD8 T cells in Susac syndrome. Findings and caveats of the study: The study recognized that its TCR sequencing and HLA analysis covered a relatively small number of individuals.

For this clonotype: Its target is unknown.

V shed 2 bases, J shed 0 bases, and the junction held 4 bases outside the gene matches. CDR1 SGHDT and CDR2 YYEEEE come from the germline V gene. The CDR3 contains 18 residues. RNA, at about 0.45 to 1 ug, was reverse transcribed with random hexamers. TCRdb analysed the immunoSEQ multiplex PCR reads with MiXCR anew, one entry per CDR3 protein. Of about 90,000 distinct CDR3 sequences in the sample, roughly 93% were seen once. The TCR originated in a human donor in good health. This rearrangement joins TRBV5-6 to TRBJ2-2; 13 nucleotides agree with TRBD2. Material: CD8+ T cells from PBMCs. This CDR3 reads CASSLGLAGDPNTGELFF. DNA of the CDR3: TGTGCCAGCAGCTTAGGACTAGCGGGGGACCCGAACACCGGGGAGCTGTTTTTT. The full variable domain, in which reference TRBV5-6 and TRBJ2-2 provide the parts outside the CDR3, is DAGVTQSPTHLIKTRGQQVTLRCSPKSGHDTVSWYQQALGQGPQFIFQYYEEEERQRGNFPDRFSGHQFPNYSSELNVNALLLGDSALYLCASSLGLAGDPNTGELFFGEGSRLTVL.